The present TCR beta chain was sequenced within a study of Ad26.COV2.S vaccination and SARS-CoV-2 variants. The method was immunoSEQ multiplex PCR; TCRdb's version includes in-frame clones alone and lacks a portion of them. The repertoire holds some 330,000 clones, with 90% as singletons. Treatment noted: 15 to 20 received Ad26.COV2.S at low or high dose, single or two shots; about 5 received placebo; per-sample allocation not given. Each sample was drawn 63 days after the first injection (of vaccine or placebo). The sample was peripheral blood, taken in a trial of Ad26.COV2.S vaccine versus placebo. The TCR sequence derives from a person between 18 and 65 years old who received the Ad26.COV2.S COVID-19 vaccine or a placebo.

The CDR3 protein is CASSFVRESSNEQFF. The CDR3 nucleotides are TGTGCCAGCAGTTTTGTACGGGAGAGTTCAAATGAGCAGTTCTTC. V and J are TRBV28 and TRBJ2-1; weak D call: TRBD2 (6 bases). The V end lost 3 bases, the J end lost 7 bases, and 16 bases lay between the germline ends. This CDR3 has 15 amino acids. CDR1 is MDHEN, CDR2 SYDVKM, per germline.